This entry describes one T cell receptor (beta chain). The record originates from a study of cytomegalovirus exposure and HLA in healthy donors. Germline CDR1 reads MNHNS; CDR2 reads SASEGT. Trimming took 6 bases from V and 10 from J; bases not matched to a gene: 9. The CDR3 length is 13 residues. The study ran its PCR with 60 Vbeta and 13 Jbeta primers. TCRdb keeps only in-frame clones here, not all; method: immunoSEQ multiplex PCR. Seen in this sample are around 120,000 clones; the ten most common clones hold roughly 3.5%. The V call is TRBV6-1, the J call TRBJ2-5, with 9 bases matching TRBD1. The TCR originated in a man aged 18 to 30 in good health and CMV-seronegative. The sequenced material came from PBMCs. The CDR3 region is CASSHPGQGGQYF. Here the CDR3 DNA reads TGTGCCAGCAGCCACCCGGGACAGGGTGGCCAGTACTTC.